The 31 T cell receptor beta chains presented below share a single source sample, sequenced in a study of cytomegalovirus exposure and HLA in healthy donors. PCR used 60 Vbeta primers and 13 Jbeta primers. Some clones are missing from TCRdb's copy, which holds only in-frame ones; the method was immunoSEQ multiplex PCR. The repertoire has approximately 140,000 clones, more than 75% of them found once; the top ten carry under 4%. Sequenced material: PBMCs. The receptors originated from a human donor in good health.

The J gene is TRBJ2-3, the V gene TRBV6-5; 7 bases are shared with TRBD1. This CDR3 is built from 15 residues. V lost 5 bases, J lost 2 bases, and 7 bases stayed unmatched. Per the germline V gene, CDR1 is MNHEY and CDR2 is SVGAGI. CDR3 amino acids: CASSTRDRATDTQYF. As DNA, the CDR3 is TGTGCCAGCAGTACCAGGGACAGAGCCACAGATACGCAGTATTTT.

In DNA, the CDR3 is TGTGCCAGCAGCGTTGGACTAGCGGATGTCAATGAGCAGTTCTTC. This gives the protein CASSVGLADVNEQFF. The J gene is TRBJ2-1, the V gene TRBV9; the match to TRBD2 covers 10 bases. Germline values: CDR1 SGDLS, CDR2 YYNGEE. V lost 2 bases, J lost 6 bases, and 5 bases stayed unmatched. The CDR3 is 15 residues long.

The count of this clone is one. The chain uses TRBV6-6 and TRBJ2-7; unclear D gene. Trimming pared 2 bases from V and 0 bases from J, leaving 11 bases between. The V gene's germline CDR1 is MNHNY and CDR2 SVGAGI (reference sequence). The CDR3 is 15 amino acids. CDR3 coding DNA: TGTGCCAGCAGTTACGCTTGGGCTTCCTCCTACGAGCAGTACTTC. It yields the protein CASSYAWASSYEQYF.

V usage is TRBV10-1 and J usage is TRBJ2-7; D may be TRBD1 (5 bases). The V end was cut by 1 base, the J end by 0 bases, with 7 bases between. From germline, CDR1 is WNHNN and CDR2 SYGVQD (reference sequence). The CDR3 is 14 amino acids. The CDR3 DNA reads TGCGCCAGCAGTGAGTTCAGGGTCTCCTACGAGCAGTACTTC. Translation: CASSEFRVSYEQYF.

The chain employs TRBV7-9 and TRBJ1-5; TRBD1 might be the D (6 bases). CDR1 SEHNR and CDR2 FQNEAQ come from the germline V gene (reference sequence). This CDR3 region has 19 residues. Between the trimmed V and J ends, which lost 5 bases and 1 base, there was a span of 24 bases. CDR3 nucleotides: TGTGCCAGCAGCCCCCTATACCTATGGACAGTCGCCAGCAATCAGCCCCAGCATTTT. This sequence encodes CASSPLYLWTVASNQPQHF. The variable domain in full, with the rest retrieved from reference TRBV7-9 and TRBJ1-5, is DTGVSQNPRHKITKRGQNVTFRCDPISEHNRLYWYRQTLGQGPEFLTYFQNEAQLEKSRLLSDRFSAERPKGSFSTLEIQRTEQGDSAMYLCASSPLYLWTVASNQPQHFGDGTRLSIL.

The chain combines TRBV6-5 with TRBJ1-1, with 10 nucleotides matching TRBD1. The germline gives CDR1 MNHEY, CDR2 SVGAGI. This CDR3 has 15 amino acids. Trimming cost V 2 bases and J 7 bases; bases outside gene matches: 7. Written as DNA, the CDR3 is TGTGCCAGCAGTTACCTAAACCGGGACAGGGGTGAAGCTTTCTTT. Translated: CASSYLNRDRGEAFF.

This clone has a single count. The V gene is TRBV5-5, the J gene TRBJ1-3; the D is unclear. The CDR3 spans 15 residues. Germline CDR1 and CDR2: SGHKS and YYEKEE (reference sequence). Between the trimmed V and J ends, which lost 4 bases and 9 bases, there was a span of 20 bases. CDR3 sequence reads: CASSGSGLFGSTIYF. DNA of the CDR3: TGTGCCAGCAGCGGTTCCGGGCTGTTCGGGAGCACCATATATTTT.

The rearrangement links TRBV14 to TRBJ2-7; 9 nucleotides match TRBD2. The CDR3 has 16 residues. The germline gives CDR1 SGHDN, CDR2 FVKESK. The J segment lost 4 bases and the V segment lost 4 bases, leaving 11 bases of the junction unmatched. The CDR3 is CASSLLGGTSRYEQYF. The CDR3 bases are TGTGCCAGCAGCCTGCTTGGTGGGACTAGCCGTTACGAGCAGTACTTC.

V gene TRBV5-1 combines with J gene TRBJ1-1; D might be TRBD1 (5 bases). This CDR3 contains 14 residues. V was shortened by 1 base and J by 4 bases, with 11 bases between the two germline ends. Germline-derived CDR1 and CDR2 are SGHRS and YFSETQ. CDR3 DNA sequence: TGCGCCAGCAGCTTGCTGGGGGGGGGCACTGAAGCTTTCTTT. Protein: CASSLLGGGTEAFF.

This clone was counted between two and nine times. The chain joins TRBV7-2 to TRBJ2-7, with 7 positions matching TRBD1. CDR1 and CDR2 (germline): SGHTA, FQGNSA. The CDR3 has 14 amino acids. The ends lost 3 bases at V and 3 bases at J; junction bases unmatched: 5. The CDR3 coding sequence is TGTGCCAGCAGCTTGGGGGACAGAAACTACGAGCAGTACTTC. It is translated as CASSLGDRNYEQYF. Drawing the rest from reference TRBV7-2 and TRBJ2-7, the complete variable domain is GAGVSQSPSNKVTEKGKDVELRCDPISGHTALYWYRQSLGQGLEFLIYFQGNSAPDKSGLPSDRFSAERTGGSVSTLTIQRTQQEDSAVYLCASSLGDRNYEQYFGPGTRLTVT.

This clone was counted a few times. The J gene is TRBJ2-7, the V gene TRBV19; TRBD2 agrees at 7 bases. The CDR3 has 13 amino acids. Per the germline V gene, CDR1 is LNHDA and CDR2 is SQIVND (reference sequence). V gave up 6 bases and J gave up 4 bases; unmatched junction bases: 6. CDR3 nucleotide sequence: TGTGCCAGTAGGGGTGCGGGAGCGTACGAGCAGTACTTC. Encoded protein: CASRGAGAYEQYF.

The chain employs TRBV6-6 and TRBJ2-5, with 8 bases matching TRBD2. The J call may not be correct, given that the DNA end is closer to TRBJ2-7. The germline V gene encodes CDR1 MNHNY and CDR2 SVGAGI (reference sequence). The CDR3 spans 15 residues. CDR3 region: CASSYRGGSSYEQYF. In DNA, the CDR3 is TGTGCCAGCAGTTACCGGGGGGGAAGCTCCTACGAGCAGTACTTC.

The chain has TRBV7-9 and TRBJ2-7; TRBD1 matches at 9 bases. The CDR3 covers 13 residues. The germline V gene has CDR1 SEHNR and CDR2 FQNEAQ (reference sequence). V shed 8 bases, J shed 6 bases, and the junction held 8 bases outside the gene matches. The CDR3 region is CASRGTGIGEQYF. CDR3 DNA: TGTGCCAGCCGCGGGACAGGGATCGGCGAGCAGTACTTC.

V gene TRBV15 combines with J gene TRBJ2-1; 11 bases align to TRBD2. Germline V gives CDR1 LNHNV, CDR2 YYDKDF (reference sequence). The CDR3 is 17 amino acids. V trimming: 0 bases; J trimming: 8 bases; junction bases outside the gene matches: 9. The CDR3 sequence: CATSRDLAGGLIDEQFF. The CDR3 coding sequence is TGTGCCACCAGCAGAGATCTAGCGGGAGGTCTTATCGATGAGCAGTTCTTC. The full variable domain, completed using reference TRBV15 and TRBJ2-1, is DAMVIQNPRYQVTQFGKPVTLSCSQTLNHNVMYWYQQKSSQAPKLLFHYYDKDFNNEADTPDNFQSRRPNTSFCFLDIRSPGLGDTAMYLCATSRDLAGGLIDEQFFGPGTRLTVL.

The V and J genes are TRBV19 and TRBJ1-5, with D perhaps TRBD1 (6 bases). V lost 7 bases and J 4 bases, leaving 14 bases between the germline ends. This CDR3 spans 14 amino acids. The germline CDR1 and CDR2 sequences are LNHDA and SQIVND (reference sequence). CDR3 nucleotide sequence: TGTGCCAGTACAGGCCCAGGGGCAAATCAGCCCCAGCATTTT. Translated: CASTGPGANQPQHF.

The V gene is TRBV27, the J gene TRBJ1-2, with 8 bases aligning to TRBD1. J gave up 4 bases and V 6 bases, and 4 bases lay outside the gene matches. Germline values: CDR1 MNHEY, CDR2 SMNVEV (reference sequence). The CDR3 sequence is 13 residues long. In DNA form, the CDR3 reads TGTGCCAGCAGGGGGACAGGCGTCTATGGCTACACCTTC. Translating it yields CASRGTGVYGYTF.

This chain links TRBV6-1 with TRBJ2-3, with 7 bases that match TRBD1. In germline, CDR1 is MNHNS, CDR2 SASEGT. J was trimmed by 1 base and V by 3 bases; bases with no gene match: 4. This CDR3 spans 15 amino acids. CDR3 DNA sequence: TGTGCCAGCAGTGACCGGGACAGACGCACAGATACGCAGTATTTT. Its protein is CASSDRDRRTDTQYF.

The chain couples TRBV13 to TRBJ2-3; 7 bases map to TRBD2. Germline assignment: CDR1 PRHDT and CDR2 FYEKMQ (reference sequence). Trimming took 4 bases from V and 4 from J; bases not matched to a gene: 11. The length of the CDR3 is 16 residues. The DNA of the CDR3 is TGTGCCAGCAGCTCCCCCGTGGCGGGAGTTTCAGATACGCAGTATTTT. The encoded protein is CASSSPVAGVSDTQYF.

The chain uses TRBV7-9 and TRBJ1-5, with a tentative D call TRBD1 (5 bases). Trimming cost V 1 base and J 0 bases, with 10 bases left between them. The CDR3 contains 16 residues. Looked up from germline, CDR1 is SEHNR and CDR2 is FQNEAQ (reference sequence). The CDR3: CASSLVGGDSNQPQHF. CDR3 DNA sequence: TGTGCCAGCAGCTTAGTCGGGGGAGATAGCAATCAGCCCCAGCATTTT.

The V gene is TRBV27, the J gene TRBJ2-7; 7 bases map to TRBD1. Trimming at V came to 2 bases and at J to 3 bases, leaving 4 bases not matched to a gene. The germline V gene has CDR1 MNHEY and CDR2 SMNVEV (reference sequence). The CDR3 runs to 14 residues. The CDR3 DNA reads TGTGCCAGCAGTTTACGGGCAGGGGGCTACGAGCAGTACTTC. This translates into CASSLRAGGYEQYF.

The genes are TRBV9 and TRBJ2-1; weak D call: TRBD2 (6 bases). This CDR3 region has 15 residues. V was pared by 1 base and J by 4 bases, with 12 bases between. Germline assignment: CDR1 SGDLS and CDR2 YYNGEE. This CDR3 reads CASSVTGATYNEQFF. CDR3 coding DNA: TGTGCCAGCAGCGTAACGGGAGCTACATACAATGAGCAGTTCTTC. The variable domain in full, with the rest retrieved from reference TRBV9 and TRBJ2-1, is DSGVTQTPKHLITATGQRVTLRCSPRSGDLSVYWYQQSLDQGLQFLIQYYNGEERAKGNILERFSAQQFPDLHSELNLSSLELGDSALYFCASSVTGATYNEQFFGPGTRLTVL.

V is TRBV7-9 and J is TRBJ2-1, with D unclear. Trimming pared 5 bases from V and 4 bases from J, leaving 6 bases between. The V gene's germline CDR1 is SEHNR and CDR2 FQNEAQ (reference sequence). The CDR3 totals 12 residues. The CDR3, as DNA: TGTGCCAGCAGCATTACTTACAATGAGCAGTTCTTC. It is translated as CASSITYNEQFF.

Only one count was recorded for this clone. V usage is TRBV9 and J usage is TRBJ2-5, with D perhaps TRBD2 (6 bases). The CDR3 runs to 15 residues. The V end was cut by 4 bases, the J end by 0 bases, with 13 bases between. From germline, CDR1 is SGDLS and CDR2 YYNGEE. Here the CDR3 DNA reads TGTGCCAGCAGCCGGAGGGGTGGCAACCAAGAGACCCAGTACTTC. This encodes CASSRRGGNQETQYF.

This clone has only a few counts. The V and J genes are TRBV7-2 and TRBJ2-7; TRBD1 matches 10 bases. After removal of 6 bases from V and 5 bases from J, the junction contained 10 bases not matched to a gene. In germline, CDR1 is SGHTA, CDR2 FQGNSA. The CDR3 spans 15 residues. The CDR3 loop reads CASRDRDRGKDEQYF. CDR3 DNA: TGTGCCAGCAGAGATCGGGACAGGGGCAAGGACGAGCAGTACTTC.

This clone was found once. V usage is TRBV10-3 and J usage is TRBJ2-7, with TRBD2 identical over 8 bases. With 6 bases clipped from V and 4 bases from J, the junction kept 2 bases outside the gene matches. The CDR3 spans 12 residues. Germline loops: CDR1 ENHRY, CDR2 SYGVKD. In nucleotides, the CDR3 is TGTGCCATCAGGGGACTAGGTTACGAGCAGTACTTC. Amino acids: CAIRGLGYEQYF.

This rearrangement joins TRBV6-4 to TRBJ2-7, with D possibly matching TRBD2 (6 bases). V lost 7 bases to trimming and J lost 5 bases, with 12 bases between them. The CDR3 is made up of 12 amino acids. The germline V gene has CDR1 MRHNA and CDR2 SNTAGT. CDR3 nucleotides: TGTGCCAGCATGGGACTTGGGAACGAGCAGTACTTC. It is translated as CASMGLGNEQYF.

This clone showed up just once. The chain recombines TRBV6-1 with TRBJ2-3, with 7 bases matching TRBD2. CDR3 size: 15 residues. Germline V CDR1 and CDR2: MNHNS, SASEGT. Germline trimming cut 6 bases from V and 1 base from J; bases unmatched to any gene: 7. The CDR3 here is CASRGRDYRTDTQYF. As DNA, the CDR3 is TGTGCCAGCAGGGGCAGGGACTACCGCACAGATACGCAGTATTTT.

This rearrangement joins TRBV19 to TRBJ2-2; D is possibly TRBD1 (6 bases). Trimming removed 7 bases from V and 4 bases from J, with 16 bases in between. Germline V gene sequence: CDR1 LNHDA, CDR2 SQIVND (reference sequence). The CDR3 runs to 15 residues. In DNA form, the CDR3 reads TGTGCCAGTACCTCTGGAACAGGGCGCACCGGGGAGCTGTTTTTT. Translating gives CASTSGTGRTGELFF.

The rearrangement joins TRBV15 to TRBJ2-3, with 8 bases identical to TRBD2. This CDR3 spans 17 amino acids. CDR1 and CDR2 (germline): LNHNV, YYDKDF (reference sequence). Trimming cost V 5 bases and J 0 bases; bases outside gene matches: 10. CDR3 protein: CATSFGGGYPSTDTQYF. The DNA for the CDR3 is TGTGCCACCAGCTTCGGCGGGGGGTACCCTAGCACAGATACGCAGTATTTT.

This CDR3 reads CASSQETASNYGYTF. In DNA form, the CDR3 reads TGTGCCAGCAGCCAAGAGACAGCCTCTAACTATGGCTACACCTTC. The chain joins TRBV4-2 to TRBJ1-2; possible D gene TRBD1, 5 bases. CDR1 and CDR2 from the germline V gene are LGHNA and YNFKEQ. V lost 0 bases and J 0 bases, leaving 8 bases between the germline ends. The CDR3 spans 15 residues.

The V call is TRBV29-1, the J call TRBJ1-1; D gene uncertain. V lost 4 bases and J lost 4, with 19 bases in between. The CDR3 extends over 15 amino acids. Germline values: CDR1 SQVTM, CDR2 ANQGSEA. The CDR3 nucleotides read TGCAGCGTTGGGCCCCACAGTAATAGGATCACTGAAGCTTTCTTT. Translating it yields CSVGPHSNRITEAFF.